The 23 T cell receptor beta chains presented below share a single source sample, sequenced in a study of T cell repertoires in cytomegalovirus infection. TCRdb used MiXCR to reprocess the reads, holding one entry per CDR3 protein. This sample carries some 230,000 distinct CDR3 sequences, approximately 24% of them seen once, and the ten largest clones take 15% to 20%. Sequencing used CD8+ T cells from PBMCs. The receptors were gathered from a human donor in good health (CMV status not recorded). Some clones in this sample may be carry-over from other donors' samples.

This clonotype showed up just a few times. V and J are TRBV4-1 and TRBJ1-3; maybe TRBD1 (5 bases). CDR3 length: 15 amino acids. The V gene lost 0 bases and the J gene lost 2 bases, with 8 bases spanning the gap. CDR1 and CDR2 from the germline V gene are MGHRA and YSYEKL. CDR3: CASSQDGGTGNTIYF. CDR3 nucleotide sequence: TGCGCCAGCAGCCAAGACGGGGGGACTGGAAACACCATATATTTT.

This clonotype was counted a few times. The gene calls are TRBV7-9 and TRBJ2-1; maybe TRBD1 (5 bases). The V gene's germline CDR1 is SEHNR and CDR2 FQNEAQ (reference sequence). This CDR3 contains 12 residues. Deletions cut 5 bases from V and 10 bases from J, with 12 bases between. The CDR3 region is CASSPKGVEQFF. Written as DNA, the CDR3 is TGTGCCAGCAGCCCGAAAGGGGTCGAGCAGTTCTTC.

V gene TRBV28 combines with J gene TRBJ2-7, with TRBD2 matching over 9 bases. V was clipped by 5 bases and J by 5 bases; unmatched bases: 13. The germline gives CDR1 MDHEN, CDR2 SYDVKM. This CDR3 has 16 residues. Here the CDR3 reads CASSPGLAGGLHEQYF. As DNA, the CDR3 is TGTGCCAGCAGTCCGGGACTAGCCGGGGGGCTTCACGAGCAGTACTTC. The entire variable domain, with the rest obtained from reference TRBV28 and TRBJ2-7, is as follows: DVKVTQSSRYLVKRTGEKVFLECVQDMDHENMFWYRQDPGLGLRLIYFSYDVKMKEKGDIPEGYSVSREKKERFSLILESASTNQTSMYLCASSPGLAGGLHEQYFGPGTRLTVT.

This clonotype was found many times. This chain joins TRBV12-3 or TRBV12-4 and TRBJ1-5, with D possibly matching TRBD1 (5 bases). The V end lost 1 base, the J end lost 6 bases, and 22 bases lay between the germline ends. CDR3 length equals 18 residues. CDR3 DNA sequence: TGTGCCAGCAGTTTAGGGGACTCTGAGGATTCTTGGGGTCAGCCCCAGCATTTT. Its protein is CASSLGDSEDSWGQPQHF.

This clonotype was recorded many times. The gene calls are TRBV7-9 and TRBJ2-2, with no clear D. CDR1 and CDR2 from the germline V gene are SEHNR and FQNEAQ (reference sequence). The CDR3 is 15 residues long. V was pared by 5 bases and J by 7 bases, with 17 bases between. CDR3 loop: CASSHPARPDGELFF. The CDR3 DNA reads TGTGCCAGCAGCCACCCCGCGAGGCCGGACGGGGAGCTGTTTTTT. Variable domain in full (rest from reference TRBV7-9 and TRBJ2-2): DTGVSQNPRHKITKRGQNVTFRCDPISEHNRLYWYRQTLGQGPEFLTYFQNEAQLEKSRLLSDRFSAERPKGSFSTLEIQRTEQGDSAMYLCASSHPARPDGELFFGEGSRLTVL.

In this sample, this clonotype turned up a few times. V usage is TRBV28 and J usage is TRBJ2-7, with D tentatively TRBD2 (5 bases). The CDR3 length is 13 residues. The ends were cut back, 2 bases at V and 4 bases at J, with 9 bases in the middle. Germline CDR1 MDHEN, CDR2 SYDVKM. The CDR3 region has the DNA TGTGCCAGCAGTTTACCGGGGTGGTACGAGCAGTACTTC. Translating gives CASSLPGWYEQYF.

This clonotype was found many times. CDR3 loop: CASSDGSAGGYEQYF. The CDR3 DNA reads TGTGCCAGCAGTGATGGATCGGCTGGGGGCTACGAGCAGTACTTC. This chain uses TRBV6-1 with TRBJ2-7, with D perhaps TRBD1 or TRBD2 (5 bases each). Germline V lookup: CDR1 MNHNS, CDR2 SASEGT. The ends were cut back, 3 bases at V and 3 bases at J, with 15 bases in the middle. The CDR3 spans 15 residues.

J is TRBJ1-1 and V is TRBV5-1, with unresolved D. Between the trimmed V and J ends, which lost 6 bases and 0 bases, there was a span of 9 bases. The germline gives CDR1 SGHRS, CDR2 YFSETQ. The CDR3 extends over 13 amino acids. In DNA form, the CDR3 reads TGCGCCAGCAAGGAAGGGATGAACACTGAAGCTTTCTTT. Its translation: CASKEGMNTEAFF.

This clonotype appeared a single time. The gene calls are TRBV28 and TRBJ2-5; TRBD2 might be the D (7 bases). Germline CDR1 MDHEN, CDR2 SYDVKM. This CDR3 has 15 amino acids. Trimming stripped 8 bases from V and 5 bases from J, with 21 bases between. The CDR3 DNA sequence: TGTGCCAGCTGCGGGGGCGACACCCCTAGGGAGACCCAGTACTTC. Translating it yields CASCGGDTPRETQYF.

J is TRBJ1-3 and V is TRBV28; TRBD1 agrees at 7 bases. Trimming removed 4 bases from V and 0 bases from J; junction bases left unmatched: 12. This CDR3 region has 18 residues. Germline V lookup: CDR1 MDHEN, CDR2 SYDVKM. CDR3 in amino acids: CASSSRDLGQSSGNTIYF. For the CDR3, the DNA is TGTGCCAGCAGTTCCCGCGACCTGGGACAGAGCTCTGGAAACACCATATATTTT.

This clonotype was seen many times. The chain uses TRBV7-2 and TRBJ2-1; the D is unclear. V gave up 5 bases and J gave up 8 bases, with 13 bases separating them. Germline values: CDR1 SGHTA, CDR2 FQGNSA. The CDR3 runs to 13 residues. The CDR3 loop is CASSQVVAHEQFF. The CDR3 DNA reads TGTGCCAGCAGCCAGGTCGTCGCCCATGAGCAGTTCTTC.

The chain employs TRBV28 and TRBJ2-7; D possibly corresponds to TRBD1 (8 bases). Germline assignment: CDR1 MDHEN and CDR2 SYDVKM. This CDR3 is built from 12 residues. V lost 8 bases and J 6 bases, leaving 14 bases between the germline ends. DNA for the CDR3: TGTGCCAGCTCCTACAGGGGGGGCGAGCAGTACTTC. Translating gives CASSYRGGEQYF.

The chain has TRBV12-3 or TRBV12-4 and TRBJ2-7, with D tentatively TRBD2 (6 bases). V lost 3 bases to trimming and J lost 3 bases, with 21 bases between them. This CDR3 has 17 amino acids. CDR3 bases: TGTGCCAGCAGTTTCTTAACGGACTATTCCGGAAACTACGAGCAGTACTTC. It codes for CASSFLTDYSGNYEQYF.

The sample holds many counts of this clonotype. This chain uses TRBV7-6 with TRBJ1-1; D gene unclear. Per the germline V gene, CDR1 is SGHVS and CDR2 is FNYEAQ. The CDR3 is 13 amino acids. V lost 5 bases to trimming and J lost 1 base, with 8 bases between them. The CDR3 DNA is TGTGCCAGCAGCGATGGACCGAACACTGAAGCTTTCTTT. Translated: CASSDGPNTEAFF.

A word on this clonotype: A much larger clone lies one base from this, so it may be a read error. The CDR3 loop is CAVAQVGAGELFF. DNA of the CDR3: TGTGCCGTGGCGCAGGTTGGCGCCGGGGAGCTGTTTTTT. This chain links TRBV27 with TRBJ2-2; D remains unclear. This CDR3 region has 13 residues. Trimming pared 11 bases from V and 6 bases from J, leaving 16 bases between. CDR1 and CDR2 (germline): MNHEY, SMNVEV (reference sequence).

There are a few counts of this clonotype. This chain joins TRBV28 and TRBJ1-2, with D perhaps TRBD1 (5 bases). Germline CDR1 and CDR2: MDHEN and SYDVKM. CDR3 size: 12 residues. V lost 4 bases and J lost 8, with 11 bases in between. This CDR3 reads CASSSTGVGYTF. DNA for the CDR3: TGTGCCAGCAGTTCAACGGGGGTAGGCTACACCTTC.

This clonotype was recorded a few times. The V gene is TRBV7-9, the J gene TRBJ2-1, with 7 nucleotides matching TRBD1. The CDR3 is 14 amino acids. The V gene end was trimmed by 4 bases and the J gene end by 7 bases; junction bases not matched to a gene: 7. Germline V gives CDR1 SEHNR, CDR2 FQNEAQ (reference sequence). In nucleotides, the CDR3 is TGTGCCAGCAGCTCCCGGACAGGAAAAAATGAGCAGTTCTTC. Protein: CASSSRTGKNEQFF.

This clonotype was seen many times. The J gene is TRBJ1-1, the V gene TRBV12-3 or TRBV12-4; possibly TRBD1 for D (5 bases). Trimming took 3 bases from V and 0 from J, leaving 8 bases between them. This CDR3 is 14 amino acids long. The CDR3 DNA is TGTGCCAGCAGTTTCCAACAGGTGAACACTGAAGCTTTCTTT. Protein product: CASSFQQVNTEAFF.

This clonotype occurred once. The chain carries TRBV29-1 and TRBJ1-2; 7 bases agree with TRBD1. Looked up from germline, CDR1 is SQVTM and CDR2 is ANQGSEA. This CDR3 has 13 amino acids. The V and J ends lost 6 bases and 5 bases, in that order; junction bases with no gene match: 9. DNA for the CDR3: TGCAGCGTCTCACTCCGGGACAGTTATGGCTACACCTTC. It encodes CSVSLRDSYGYTF.

There are a few counts of this clonotype. V gene TRBV7-2 combines with J gene TRBJ1-1; the D is unclear. The CDR3 is made up of 14 amino acids. The V end was cut by 5 bases, the J end by 6 bases, with 16 bases between. Germline V gene lookup returns CDR1 SGHTA and CDR2 FQGNSA. The CDR3 here is CASSPGTSYPEAFF. CDR3 nucleotide sequence: TGTGCCAGCAGCCCAGGTACCTCGTACCCTGAAGCTTTCTTT.

The table lists this clonotype with a few counts. The V call is TRBV12-3 or TRBV12-4, the J call TRBJ2-5; weak D call: TRBD2 (6 bases). The V end lost 3 bases, the J end lost 4 bases, and 9 bases lay between the germline ends. This CDR3 contains 13 residues. CDR3 region: CASSFAGRETQYF. CDR3 DNA sequence: TGTGCCAGCAGTTTCGCGGGGCGAGAGACCCAGTACTTC.

This clonotype was seen many times. This rearrangement joins TRBV7-8 to TRBJ1-1; D unresolved. The ends were cut back, 2 bases at V and 7 bases at J, with 11 bases in the middle. The CDR3 is made up of 13 amino acids. The germline CDR1 and CDR2 sequences are SGHVS and FQNEAQ. CDR3 in amino acids: CASSLRYQDEAFF. The DNA of the CDR3 is TGTGCCAGCAGCTTAAGGTATCAGGATGAAGCTTTCTTT.

This clonotype was counted between two and nine times. The rearrangement joins TRBV6-5 to TRBJ2-2; 10 nucleotides align to TRBD2. The CDR3 is made up of 17 amino acids. Germline V gene data show CDR1 as MNHEY and CDR2 as SVGAGI. The junction had 10 bases not matched to a gene; V was cut back by 5 bases and J by 4 bases. The CDR3: CASSPGTSVLSTGELFF. The CDR3 DNA reads TGTGCCAGCAGTCCAGGGACTAGCGTGTTATCCACCGGGGAGCTGTTTTTT.